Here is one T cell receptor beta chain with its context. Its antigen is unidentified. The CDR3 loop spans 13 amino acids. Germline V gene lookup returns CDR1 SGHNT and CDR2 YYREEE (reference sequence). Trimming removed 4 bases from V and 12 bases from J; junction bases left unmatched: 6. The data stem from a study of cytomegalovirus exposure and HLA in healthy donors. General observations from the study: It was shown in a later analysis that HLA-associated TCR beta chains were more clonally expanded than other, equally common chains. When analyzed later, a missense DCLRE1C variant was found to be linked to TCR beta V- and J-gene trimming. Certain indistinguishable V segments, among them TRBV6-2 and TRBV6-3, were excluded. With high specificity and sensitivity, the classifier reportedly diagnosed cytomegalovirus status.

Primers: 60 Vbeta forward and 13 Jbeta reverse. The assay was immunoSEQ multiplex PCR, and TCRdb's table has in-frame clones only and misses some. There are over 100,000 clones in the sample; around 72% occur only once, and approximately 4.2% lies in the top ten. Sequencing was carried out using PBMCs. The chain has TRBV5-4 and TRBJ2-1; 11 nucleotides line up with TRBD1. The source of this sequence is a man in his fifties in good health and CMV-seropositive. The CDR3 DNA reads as TGTGCCAGCAGCCAATGGACAGGGGGCCTGCAGTTCTTC. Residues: CASSQWTGGLQFF.